This T cell receptor beta chain was recovered during a study of cytomegalovirus exposure and HLA in healthy donors (dated by TCRdb to the late 2010s). Notes on the research overall: An earlier analysis of a few hundred of the donors reported about 280 Gb of sequence data and 95 million to 140 million unique TCR beta sequences obtained from about 179 million T cells. About 330 gigabases of sequencing data and approximately 92 million unique TCR sequences made up an early release that covered around 640 HLA-typed donors. The genetic ancestry cluster associated with self-reported Caucasian donors included approximately 85% of the roughly 380 genotyped donors. The study aimed to test whether cataloging public T cell receptors could reveal signatures of past pathogen exposure. Using immunosequencing, the study profiled T cell repertoires from fewer than 850 subjects and related those repertoires to cytomegalovirus serostatus. In addition to the first cohort of around 670 subjects, a separate validation cohort of approximately 110 different subjects was used. The study combined high-throughput TCR immunosequencing, statistical association of individual TCRs with disease status, and machine learning to predict cytomegalovirus infection status. In a later analysis, previously published TCR beta repertoires from some 640 donors were re-analyzed and high-resolution HLA genotyping was added so that TCR occurrence patterns could be studied. Rather than drawing on any new phenotypic data, the later analysis identified candidate immune exposures from TCR beta sequences and the way those sequences occurred across donors. An earlier analysis of 450 to 750 of the donors used high-throughput TCR beta sequencing to judge whether each TCR beta V gene segment behaved as functional or pseudogenic. Donor age, sex, ethnicity and CMV serostatus were compiled together with the repertoire data. A later genetic analysis took genome-wide SNP genotypes for about three fifths of the 666 donors and used that subset as a discovery cohort. All discovery cohort repertoires had been generated using a single sequencing platform. HLA typing covered class I and class II loci at four-digit resolution. Typing coverage varied by locus: 629-630 donors for A, B, C, DRB1 and DQB1; more than 500 for DQA1; over 600 for DPA1; 450 to 480 for DPB1. Five DR-DQ haplotypes were treated as single units for association and clustering because of strong linkage in the cohort. Across approximately 400 genotyped donors of the cohort, an average of roughly 200,000 unique TCR beta nucleotide sequences per donor were sequenced, and 15% to 20% of those sequences were non-productive.

This clone was picked up a small number of times. Its antigen remains undetermined. Base quality data are lacking; no much larger clone is found one base away. The cohort was made up of approximately 700 healthy bone marrow donors. At the time of sampling, all cohort members were nominally healthy, though unrecorded immune exposures were likely present. The donor was CMV seronegative and belonged to the group of 350 to 400 seronegative cohort members. A peripheral blood sample was provided by each donor, and peripheral blood mononuclear cells were used for TCR beta sequencing. The Qiagen DNeasy Blood Extraction Kit was used to extract genomic DNA from the blood cell samples. Library construction relied on the immunoSEQ multiplex PCR assay. The multiplex PCR relied on a mix of 60 forward primers for TCR Vbeta segments and 13 reverse primers for TCR Jbeta segments. The CDR3 region of rearranged TCR beta genes was amplified from genomic DNA with a multiplex PCR assay. On the Illumina HiSeq System, the amplified TCR beta libraries were sequenced as 87-base-pair reads. The original methods were these. A later analysis counted around 72 million unique TCR beta chains across the 550 to 700 repertoires, and some 11 million of these chains were shared by at least two donors. Raw reads were error-corrected and collapsed into unique sequences by a nearest-neighbor algorithm in which closely related sequences were merged to remove PCR and sequencing errors. CDR3 sequences were aligned to IMGT reference sequences to assign V, D and J gene segments. For a sequence to be retained, at least a six-nucleotide match to both a V gene segment and a J gene segment was required. A rearrangement counted as productive if the CDR3 had no stop codons and remained in frame with V and J, and every other rearrangement counted as non-productive. CDR3 was defined by IMGT convention, running from the second conserved V-encoded cysteine to the conserved J-encoded phenylalanine. In an earlier analysis of more than 550 of the donors, sequences lacking an unambiguous match to a single V gene segment were excluded. In an earlier analysis of some 590 of the donors, a V segment was called functional when productive rearrangements were above 56.7%, and segregating when the standard deviation between donors exceeded 5%. A statistical classification framework was built for diagnosing cytomegalovirus status from the catalog of TCR beta chain sequences. In a later analysis, V and J genes were assigned by comparing TCR nucleotide sequences against IMGT/GENE-DB human TR gene sequences. In a later analysis, CDR3 sequences and most-parsimonious VDJ recombination scenarios were assigned using the TCRdist pipeline. In a later analysis, every TCR beta chain was defined by the combination of its CDR3 amino acid sequence and its V-gene family, and reads without a unique V-gene family were dropped. To address suspected cross-contamination and a sequencing artifact, a later analysis removed 592 highly shared, low-generation-probability nucleotide sequences. For each public chain, a later analysis derived a clonal expansion index from normalized ranks of inferred template counts within each repertoire. A later analysis computed generation probabilities with a VDJ recombination model fitted to out-of-frame rearrangements, and checked the results against IGoR. Hypergeometric tests were used in a later analysis to score TCR-TCR, TCR-HLA and TCR-CMV co-occurrence, with a repertoire-size bias correction applied to the TCR pairs. A later analysis estimated false discovery rates by permuting HLA or CMV assignments 20 times. In a later analysis, co-occurring TCRs were grouped using DBSCAN, and TCRdist sequence similarity was added for clustering within HLA-allele-positive subsets. For co-occurrence clustering, repertoires with fewer than 30,000 or more than 120,000 public chains were excluded, along with five repertoires with anomalous nucleotide sharing. TCRdb limited this immuneACCESS table to in-frame rearrangements with V and J called. A share of clones is missing; checked studies link under half to unresolved V genes, and the rest is unexplained. V and J calls plus clone size are reproduced from that table; the DNA served to infer D and trimming. The sample table holds about 140,000 clones, of which around two thirds were seen once. In total, the top ten clones hold less than 2% of the sample.

From the cysteine up to the phenylalanine, the CDR3 has a length of 12 residues. CDR3 DNA is the only sequence kept; it has 36 bases, read in frame from the first base. Relative to germline, V is missing 4 bases and J is missing 6 bases, with 3 bases of the junction outside any gene match. According to the germline V gene, CDR1 reads SGHDT and CDR2 reads YYEEEE. Study-level results and caveats: Compared with equally common non-associated chains, HLA-associated TCR beta chains in a later analysis were more clonally expanded and had lower generation probabilities. According to a later analysis, parvovirus B19, influenza, CMV and Epstein-Barr virus appeared linked to several top co-occurrence clusters. Because HLA typing was unavailable for some donors at each locus, only the typed subset was used in association tests. Correlated functional status among segregating V segments might be attributable to linkage disequilibrium, but an unknown experimental factor could not be ruled out. In an earlier analysis of 587 of the donors, most TCR beta V segments appeared in productive rearrangements about 90% or about 30% of the time, broadly matching IMGT annotations. The study listed 164 TCR beta chains as associated with cytomegalovirus. The cohort was sequenced for TCR beta chains only, and without alpha or paired-chain data the features that could be detected were limited. Cytomegalovirus status was reported to be diagnosed by the classifier with high specificity and sensitivity in both the original and validation cohorts. In a later analysis, the rate of TCR association differed among HLA loci, with DRB1 alleles having the most associated TCRs and HLA-C alleles having the fewest. Most CMV-associated TCR beta chains appeared to be HLA-restricted in a later analysis, and the HLA associations seemed to be driven largely by CMV exposure. A further reported finding was that TCR beta sequences accurately predicted the HLA-A and HLA-B alleles for most subjects in the first cohort. Presence/absence analyses assumed roughly uniform sequencing depth across donors, an assumption that may not hold. Some IMGT-functional V segments, including TRBV6-2 and TRBV6-3, could not be told apart with the 87-base-pair reads, so those segments were excluded. For the cohort, immune exposure information was limited to CMV serostatus. The authors suggested that the approach could potentially be generalized to other disease states and immunological phenotypes. Most TCR sequences were seen in very few donors, while some public TCRs were found in many individuals. A cluster of highly shared sequence variants was judged likely to represent a technical artifact of the sequencing pipeline. In vitro tests confirmed that a few of the cytomegalovirus-associated TCR beta chains recognize cytomegalovirus antigens. Because counts were too low, approximately 18 rarely observed V segments, including chromosome 9 orphons, were excluded from the earlier analysis of some 590 of the donors. When HLA alleles, especially DR and DQ, strongly co-occurred, attributing TCR associations to individual alleles was difficult. A later genetic analysis reported fewer N-insertions in productive TCRs among donors in an Asian-associated ancestry cluster than the roughly 700-donor mean. A later analysis associated 16,951 TCR beta sequences with specific HLA alleles at a false discovery rate of 0.05. A later genetic analysis associated a missense DCLRE1C variant with V-gene and J-gene trimming of TCR beta chains, and an independent cohort replicated the association.

This chain is built from TRBV5-6 and TRBJ2-7, and 8 junctional nucleotides match TRBD1. The sample taken for sequencing was PBMCs. This receptor was taken from a male donor in good health and CMV-seronegative. The CDR3 reads CASSRTGREQYF. The nucleotide sequence is TGTGCCAGCAGCCGGACAGGGCGCGAGCAGTACTTC.